These T cell receptor beta chains were read from a single sample in a study of cytomegalovirus exposure and HLA in healthy donors. Some clones are missing from TCRdb's copy, which holds only in-frame ones; the method was immunoSEQ multiplex PCR. The sample carries some 130,000 clones, more than 75% recorded once. Sequenced input: PBMCs. These TCRs come from a woman in her late teens or twenties in good health and CMV-seropositive. The CDR3 runs from the conserved cysteine through the conserved F or W. D genes are given only for firm matches. Clone size is given for some rows only: seen once, a few or many times, or a class if the clone is expanded.

v_call: TRBV9; j_call: TRBJ1-5; d_call: -; clone_size: -; cdr3_nt: TGTGCCAGCAGCGCCGGGACAAGTCAGCCCCAGCATTTT; cdr3_aa: CASSAGTSQPQHF
v_call: TRBV10-3; j_call: TRBJ1-1; d_call: -; clone_size: -; cdr3_nt: TGTGCCATCAGTACAGGGTCTGAAGCTTTCTTT; cdr3_aa: CAISTGSEAFF
v_call: TRBV7-9; j_call: TRBJ1-2; d_call: TRBD1; clone_size: -; cdr3_nt: TGTGCCAGCAGCTTGGAAATTACAGGGGTTAACTATGGCTACACCTTC; cdr3_aa: CASSLEITGVNYGYTF
v_call: TRBV30; j_call: TRBJ2-2; d_call: -; clone_size: -; cdr3_nt: TGTGCCTGGAGTAGGGGCCCGAACACCGGGGAGCTGTTTTTT; cdr3_aa: CAWSRGPNTGELFF
v_call: TRBV30; j_call: TRBJ1-2; d_call: -; clone_size: few; cdr3_nt: TGTGCCTGGAGCAGAGGCGCTAACTATGGCTACACCTTC; cdr3_aa: CAWSRGANYGYTF
v_call: TRBV4-1; j_call: TRBJ1-5; d_call: TRBD1; clone_size: -; cdr3_nt: TGCGCCAGCAGCCGAAGATGGAATGACAGGGGAAATCAGCCCCAGCATTTT; cdr3_aa: CASSRRWNDRGNQPQHF
v_call: TRBV7-9; j_call: TRBJ1-1; d_call: -; clone_size: -; cdr3_nt: TGTGCCAGCAGCTGGTGGGGAGGGACTAACACTGAAGCTTTCTTT; cdr3_aa: CASSWWGGTNTEAFF
v_call: TRBV5-8; j_call: TRBJ1-1; d_call: -; clone_size: once; cdr3_nt: TGTGCCAGCAGCCCAATACAAGGGCGGGGCACTGAAGCTTTCTTT; cdr3_aa: CASSPIQGRGTEAFF
v_call: TRBV9; j_call: TRBJ2-7; d_call: TRBD2; clone_size: few; cdr3_nt: TGTGCCAGCAGCTCAGGGGCCACTAGCGGAAACTACGAGCAGTACTTC; cdr3_aa: CASSSGATSGNYEQYF
v_call: TRBV6-5; j_call: TRBJ1-1; d_call: TRBD1; clone_size: -; cdr3_nt: TGTGCCAGCAGTCACAGGGGGAACACTGAAGCTTTCTTT; cdr3_aa: CASSHRGNTEAFF
v_call: TRBV9; j_call: TRBJ2-2; d_call: TRBD1; clone_size: few; cdr3_nt: TGTGCCAGCAGCGTAGCACCGACAGGGGGCACCGGGGAGCTGTTTTTT; cdr3_aa: CASSVAPTGGTGELFF
v_call: TRBV19; j_call: TRBJ1-5; d_call: TRBD1; clone_size: -; cdr3_nt: TGTGCCAGTAGTATCGGGACAGCCAATCAGCCCCAGCATTTT; cdr3_aa: CASSIGTANQPQHF
v_call: TRBV5-4; j_call: TRBJ1-3; d_call: -; clone_size: -; cdr3_nt: TGTGCCAGCAGCTTGTGGTCTGATGCCCTACGCCTTTTT; cdr3_aa: CASSLWSDALRLF
v_call: TRBV18; j_call: TRBJ2-7; d_call: -; clone_size: -; cdr3_nt: TGTGCCAGCTCACTCAGCGGGTTTGCCTACGAGCAGTACTTC; cdr3_aa: CASSLSGFAYEQYF
v_call: TRBV7-9; j_call: TRBJ1-2; d_call: -; clone_size: once; cdr3_nt: TGTGCCAGCAGCGCTAGCCCCGGGGGTGATGGCTACACCTTC; cdr3_aa: CASSASPGGDGYTF
v_call: TRBV6-6; j_call: TRBJ2-1; d_call: TRBD1; clone_size: -; cdr3_nt: TGTGCCAGCAGTTCGGGACAGGACTACAATGAGCAGTTCTTC; cdr3_aa: CASSSGQDYNEQFF
v_call: TRBV11-2; j_call: TRBJ1-1; d_call: TRBD1; clone_size: -; cdr3_nt: TGTGCCAGCACCTCAACGACAGGGTGGTTTCCTGAAGCTTTCTTT; cdr3_aa: CASTSTTGWFPEAFF
v_call: TRBV7-2; j_call: TRBJ1-2; d_call: -; clone_size: -; cdr3_nt: TGTGCCAGCAGCTTAGCCCGAGGGGGACCCTATGGCTACACCTTC; cdr3_aa: CASSLARGGPYGYTF
v_call: TRBV7-9; j_call: TRBJ2-4; d_call: -; clone_size: -; cdr3_nt: TGTGCCAGCAGCTTAGGGTCGGGGGATGCCAAAAACATTCAGTACTTC; cdr3_aa: CASSLGSGDAKNIQYF
v_call: TRBV18; j_call: TRBJ1-2; d_call: -; clone_size: once; cdr3_nt: TGTGCCAGCTCACCGGCCTTAGGATTACAGGGTTTCGGCTACACCTTC; cdr3_aa: CASSPALGLQGFGYTF
v_call: TRBV4-2; j_call: TRBJ1-2; d_call: TRBD1; clone_size: -; cdr3_nt: TGTGCCAGCAGCCAAATTACCGGGACAGGGGTGAAGGGTAGTGGCTACACCTTC; cdr3_aa: CASSQITGTGVKGSGYTF
v_call: TRBV30; j_call: TRBJ1-1; d_call: -; clone_size: -; cdr3_nt: TGTGCCTGGAGTCAGGGGCAGGGCGACACTGAAGCTTTCTTT; cdr3_aa: CAWSQGQGDTEAFF
v_call: TRBV15; j_call: TRBJ2-7; d_call: -; clone_size: -; cdr3_nt: TGTGCCACCAGCAGAGAAAAGTCGAGCTCCTACGAGCAGTACTTC; cdr3_aa: CATSREKSSSYEQYF
v_call: TRBV19; j_call: TRBJ1-4; d_call: TRBD1; clone_size: -; cdr3_nt: TGTGCCAGTAGTTTGTCGACAGGGCTTAATGAAAAACTGTTTTTT; cdr3_aa: CASSLSTGLNEKLFF
v_call: TRBV7-9; j_call: TRBJ2-7; d_call: TRBD2; clone_size: -; cdr3_nt: TGTGCCAGCAGTCCTCGGGGAGGGTCCTACGAGCAGTACTTC; cdr3_aa: CASSPRGGSYEQYF
v_call: TRBV7-6; j_call: TRBJ1-2; d_call: -; clone_size: -; cdr3_nt: TGTGCCAGCAGCCACAGCTGGGGAGGAGATGGCTACACCTTC; cdr3_aa: CASSHSWGGDGYTF
v_call: TRBV5-1; j_call: TRBJ1-1; d_call: -; clone_size: -; cdr3_nt: TGCGCCAGCAGCTTGGACATGAACACTGAAGCTTTCTTT; cdr3_aa: CASSLDMNTEAFF
v_call: TRBV11-2; j_call: TRBJ2-5; d_call: TRBD1; clone_size: -; cdr3_nt: TGTGCCAGCAGCTTCCGCAGGAACAGGGGCCAACAAGAGACCCAGTACTTC; cdr3_aa: CASSFRRNRGQQETQYF
v_call: TRBV5-4; j_call: TRBJ1-3; d_call: TRBD1; clone_size: -; cdr3_nt: TGTGCCAGCAGCCTACAGGGGACTGGAAACACCATATATTTT; cdr3_aa: CASSLQGTGNTIYF
v_call: TRBV30; j_call: TRBJ1-1; d_call: -; clone_size: -; cdr3_nt: TGTGCCTGGAGTACACCTCCCAGGGACACTGAAGCTTTCTTT; cdr3_aa: CAWSTPPRDTEAFF
v_call: TRBV11-2; j_call: TRBJ1-2; d_call: -; clone_size: -; cdr3_nt: TGTGCCAGCAGCCCGGACACTGACTATGGCTACACCTTC; cdr3_aa: CASSPDTDYGYTF
v_call: TRBV7-9; j_call: TRBJ1-6; d_call: -; clone_size: -; cdr3_nt: TGTGCCAGCAGCTTAACGGTCGGGTCACCCCTCCACTTT; cdr3_aa: CASSLTVGSPLHF
v_call: TRBV7-8; j_call: TRBJ2-1; d_call: TRBD2; clone_size: -; cdr3_nt: TGTGCCAGCAGTTATAGCGGGAGCTCCTACAATGAGCAGTTCTTC; cdr3_aa: CASSYSGSSYNEQFF
v_call: TRBV2; j_call: TRBJ1-4; d_call: TRBD1; clone_size: -; cdr3_nt: TGTGCCAGCAGTCCCCAGGGGGCCCGGGCCCACACTAATGAAAAACTGTTTTTT; cdr3_aa: CASSPQGARAHTNEKLFF
v_call: TRBV19; j_call: TRBJ2-7; d_call: -; clone_size: -; cdr3_nt: TGTGCCAGTAGCCCCGTATGGACTGCTTACACCTACGAGCAGTACTTC; cdr3_aa: CASSPVWTAYTYEQYF
v_call: TRBV15; j_call: TRBJ1-3; d_call: -; clone_size: -; cdr3_nt: TGTGCCACCAGCAGGGGTGGAGGGCGGTCTGGAAACACCATATATTTT; cdr3_aa: CATSRGGGRSGNTIYF
v_call: TRBV9; j_call: TRBJ1-1; d_call: -; clone_size: -; cdr3_nt: TGTGCCAGCAGCGTAACCGACGGGGACACTGAAGCTTTCTTT; cdr3_aa: CASSVTDGDTEAFF
v_call: TRBV7-9; j_call: TRBJ1-2; d_call: TRBD1; clone_size: -; cdr3_nt: TGTGCCAGCAGCTTAGCGGGGACAGGAGGGGGTGGCTACACCTTC; cdr3_aa: CASSLAGTGGGGYTF
v_call: TRBV9; j_call: TRBJ1-1; d_call: TRBD1; clone_size: -; cdr3_nt: TGTGCCAGCAGCGCCGGGGGACAGACTAACACTGAAGCTTTCTTT; cdr3_aa: CASSAGGQTNTEAFF
v_call: TRBV5-1; j_call: TRBJ2-7; d_call: -; clone_size: -; cdr3_nt: TGCGCCAGCAGCTACGCTACAGATAACTACGAGCAGTACTTC; cdr3_aa: CASSYATDNYEQYF
v_call: TRBV30; j_call: TRBJ1-2; d_call: -; clone_size: -; cdr3_nt: TGTGCCTGGAGTGGTGACAGACAGACCTATGGCTACACCTTC; cdr3_aa: CAWSGDRQTYGYTF
v_call: TRBV5-8; j_call: TRBJ1-6; d_call: TRBD1; clone_size: -; cdr3_nt: TGTGCCAGCAGCTTTCGAACGTCCAGCTTGGGACAGGGAAATTCACCCCTCCACTTT; cdr3_aa: CASSFRTSSLGQGNSPLHF
v_call: TRBV30; j_call: TRBJ2-5; d_call: -; clone_size: once; cdr3_nt: TGTGCCTGGAGTCCCGATCCCAGTCCAGAGACCCAGTACTTC; cdr3_aa: CAWSPDPSPETQYF
v_call: TRBV28; j_call: TRBJ1-5; d_call: -; clone_size: -; cdr3_nt: TGTGCCAGCAGTTTATTGGCAGATAGCAATCAGCCCCAGCATTTT; cdr3_aa: CASSLLADSNQPQHF
v_call: TRBV6-6; j_call: TRBJ1-3; d_call: TRBD1; clone_size: -; cdr3_nt: TGTGCCAGCAGTTTAGACAGACAGGGTCGGTACACCATATATTTT; cdr3_aa: CASSLDRQGRYTIYF
v_call: TRBV5-6; j_call: TRBJ2-5; d_call: -; clone_size: few; cdr3_nt: TGTGCCAGCAGCTTGCGAGAGACCCAGTACTTC; cdr3_aa: CASSLRETQYF
v_call: TRBV4-3; j_call: TRBJ1-1; d_call: TRBD1; clone_size: -; cdr3_nt: TGCGCCAGCAGCCCGGTGGGACAGGGGACCCCTGAAGCTTTCTTT; cdr3_aa: CASSPVGQGTPEAFF
v_call: TRBV9; j_call: TRBJ1-4; d_call: -; clone_size: -; cdr3_nt: TGTGCCAGCAGCGTAGGATCGGCAGGAAATGAAAAACTGTTTTTT; cdr3_aa: CASSVGSAGNEKLFF